One sample yielded the 13 T cell receptor beta chains listed below, sequenced in a study of T-cell memory formation after mild COVID-19. Each CDR3 protein gets one entry after TCRdb re-called the 5' RACE reads with MiXCR. The sample lists approximately 410,000 distinct CDR3 sequences; 20% to 30% were seen once. The sequenced material came from PBMCs or a T cell subset sorted from them (not recorded which). The receptors come from an adult woman who had mild COVID-19 (a few samples of this study predate the infection). Cell type and time point are not known.

This clonotype was picked up a small number of times. The genes are TRBV24-1 and TRBJ2-5, with D unclear. The germline gives CDR1 KGHDR, CDR2 SFDVKD. The CDR3 length is 12 residues. Trimming stripped 4 bases from V and 1 base from J, with 3 bases between. CDR3 sequence: CATSESQETQYF. The CDR3 DNA is TGTGCCACCAGTGAGTCCCAAGAGACCCAGTACTTC.

This clonotype was counted between two and nine times. This rearrangement joins TRBV7-2 to TRBJ2-5; D may be TRBD2 (6 bases). CDR1 and CDR2 (germline): SGHTA, FQGNSA. CDR3 length: 16 residues. The V end was cut by 1 base, the J end by 5 bases, with 17 bases between. The CDR3 is CASSLDGAGRRETQYF. The CDR3 region has the DNA TGTGCCAGCAGCTTAGATGGGGCGGGGAGGAGGGAGACCCAGTACTTC.

The chain couples TRBV20-1 to TRBJ1-2, with 10 bases that match TRBD1. The CDR3 totals 15 residues. Germline V gene data show CDR1 as DFQATT and CDR2 as SNEGSKA (reference sequence). V was clipped by 6 bases and J by 4 bases; unmatched bases: 11. Written as DNA, the CDR3 is TGCAGTGCCCCTCTCACGGGACAGGGGACCTATGGCTACACCTTC. It specifies CSAPLTGQGTYGYTF.

The CDR3 DNA reads TGCGCCAGCAGCCAAGATCCAGGCGTTTCCTATGGCTACACCTTC. It is translated as CASSQDPGVSYGYTF. The chain combines TRBV4-3 with TRBJ1-2, with no clear D. This CDR3 has 15 amino acids. Looked up from germline, CDR1 is LGHNA and CDR2 is YSLEER. Between the trimmed V and J ends, which lost 0 bases and 4 bases, there was a span of 12 bases.

The table lists this clonotype with many counts. The chain recombines TRBV18 with TRBJ2-1; D uncertain. V lost 5 bases and J 9 bases, leaving 11 bases between the germline ends. The CDR3 contains 12 residues. Germline values: CDR1 KGHSH, CDR2 LQKENI. CDR3 residues: CASSESYGEQFF. The CDR3 nucleotides read TGTGCCAGCTCAGAAAGCTACGGTGAGCAGTTCTTC.

This clonotype was seen many times. The chain uses TRBV20-1 and TRBJ2-3, with D maybe TRBD1 (6 bases). In germline, CDR1 is DFQATT, CDR2 SNEGSKA (reference sequence). The CDR3 is 15 residues long. Deletions cut 2 bases from V and 0 bases from J, with 12 bases between. The CDR3 loop is CSARSGARSTDTQYF. CDR3 in DNA: TGCAGTGCTAGATCAGGGGCCCGTAGCACAGATACGCAGTATTTT.

This clonotype has more than one count but fewer than ten. The chain joins TRBV3-1 to TRBJ2-7; 7 bases agree with TRBD2. Germline loops: CDR1 LGHDT, CDR2 YNNKEL (reference sequence). The CDR3 totals 16 residues. The trim removed 4 bases at V and 5 bases at J, leaving 14 bases unmatched. The CDR3: CASSPGGSLQANEQYF. DNA of the CDR3: TGTGCCAGCAGCCCCGGGGGGTCGCTACAGGCCAACGAGCAGTACTTC.

This clonotype has only a few counts. V is TRBV6-1 and J is TRBJ1-2; possibly TRBD1 for D (5 bases). Germline values: CDR1 MNHNS, CDR2 SASEGT. The CDR3 has 13 amino acids. Trimming shortened V by 2 bases and J by 2 bases, and 6 bases separated the two germline ends. The chain's CDR3 is CASSEWGNYGYTF. The CDR3 DNA follows: TGTGCCAGCAGTGAATGGGGGAACTATGGCTACACCTTC.

The V gene is TRBV7-2, the J gene TRBJ2-5; maybe TRBD1 (5 bases). This CDR3 has 15 residues. Per the germline V gene, CDR1 is SGHTA and CDR2 is FQGNSA. V was pared by 5 bases and J by 4 bases, with 17 bases between. Here the CDR3 DNA reads TGTGCCAGCAGCCTACCATGGGGCGTGGGAGAGACCCAGTACTTC. This sequence encodes CASSLPWGVGETQYF.

This clonotype turned up a few times. The rearrangement links TRBV7-2 to TRBJ2-3; 11 bases agree with TRBD1. The CDR3 covers 16 residues. CDR1 and CDR2 (germline): SGHTA, FQGNSA. Germline trimming cut 2 bases from V and 2 bases from J; bases unmatched to any gene: 3. The CDR3 bases are TGTGCCAGCAGCTTATCGGGACAGGGGGACACAGATACGCAGTATTTT. It codes for CASSLSGQGDTDTQYF.

This clonotype was detected a few times. The rearrangement joins TRBV12-3 or TRBV12-4 to TRBJ1-1; D may be TRBD1 (6 bases). This CDR3 comprises 14 residues. V was clipped by 9 bases and J by 0 bases, with 14 bases between them. The CDR3 loop is CASVPGQLNTEAFF. CDR3 coding DNA: TGTGCCAGTGTCCCGGGACAATTGAACACTGAAGCTTTCTTT.

This clonotype was counted a few times. The CDR3 loop reads CSVEEGQLYTF. The CDR3 region has the DNA TGCAGCGTTGAAGAAGGCCAGCTGTACACCTTC. The V call is TRBV29-1, the J call TRBJ1-2, with no clear D. Deletions cut 0 bases from V and 11 bases from J, with 10 bases between. There are 11 residues in the CDR3. CDR1 is SQVTM, CDR2 ANQGSEA, per germline.

The sample holds a few counts of this clonotype. The genes are TRBV9 and TRBJ2-6; a possible D gene is TRBD1 (8 bases). Looked up from germline, CDR1 is SGDLS and CDR2 is YYNGEE. Trimming removed 6 bases from V and 3 bases from J, with 16 bases in between. The CDR3 is made up of 16 amino acids. CDR3: CASTHRGGGGANVLTF. CDR3 sequence (DNA): TGTGCCAGCACCCACAGGGGGGGAGGTGGGGCCAACGTCCTGACTTTC.